This is a list of T cell receptor beta chains from one sample in a study of control samples from healthy donors and cancer patients. Measured with immunoSEQ multiplex PCR; TCRdb has only the in-frame clones, and not every one. The sample has 100,000 or so clones, roughly 80% seen once; the top ten hold 13%. Specimen: blood. Receptor source: a woman between 45 and 60 years old in good health. Each CDR3 is given with its conserved first and last residue. The order of the fields is V gene, J gene, D gene, clone size, CDR3 DNA, CDR3 protein. The D gene is left open where the match is weak. Not every row has a clone size; where given, it reads once, few, many or a size class.

>TRBV3-1/TRBV3-2|TRBJ2-7|NA|once
TGTGCCAGCAGCGAAAACAGGAGGCGCGAGCAGTACTTC
CASSENRRREQYF
>TRBV6-5|TRBJ1-6|NA|NA
TGTGCCAGCACCCCGAGGGGCCAGGGCCCCCTCCACTTT
CASTPRGQGPLHF
>TRBV3-1/TRBV3-2|TRBJ1-5|NA|few
TGTGCCAGCAGCCAATTTCAAAATCAGCCCCAGCATTTT
CASSQFQNQPQHF
>TRBV27|TRBJ2-7|NA|once
TGTGCCAGCAGTCCTCAGGGGCGCGAGCAGTACTTC
CASSPQGREQYF
>TRBV3-1/TRBV3-2|TRBJ2-5|NA|NA
TGTGCCAGCAGCCAAGCATCCGGGGAAGAGACCCAGTACTTC
CASSQASGEETQYF
>TRBV5-8|TRBJ2-1|TRBD1|NA
TGTGCCAGCAGCTTATTTTCGGGGACAGGCCTTAACAATGAGCAGTTCTTC
CASSLFSGTGLNNEQFF
>TRBV6-6|TRBJ2-6|NA|once
TGTGCCAGCAGTTCCGTTACTTCTGGGGCCAACGTCCTGACTTTC
CASSSVTSGANVLTF
>TRBV9|TRBJ2-7|NA|NA
TGTGCCAGCAGCGTAGGCCTTGGGAACGAGCAGTACTTC
CASSVGLGNEQYF
>TRBV19|TRBJ1-2|NA|NA
TGTGCCAGTAGTATGAGGGGCGCATCCTATGGCTACACCTTC
CASSMRGASYGYTF
>TRBV5-1|TRBJ1-4|NA|once
TGCGCCAGCAGCTCAACCGCGGGCGGAGAAAAACTGTTTTTT
CASSSTAGGEKLFF
>TRBV5-1|TRBJ2-5|TRBD1|NA
TGCGCCAGCAGCCCGCCCGGACAGGGAGGTGAGACCCAGTACTTC
CASSPPGQGGETQYF
>TRBV28|TRBJ1-3|NA|NA
TGTGCCAGCAGTTTGAGGGTCAGCCGAAACACCATATATTTT
CASSLRVSRNTIYF
>TRBV7-2|TRBJ2-1|NA|NA
TGTGCCAGCAGCCTCTTAGCGAGAAGGTACAATGAGCAGTTCTTC
CASSLLARRYNEQFF
>TRBV4-1|TRBJ2-7|NA|NA
TGCGCCAGCAGCCAAGATCTGGGCTACGAGCAGTACTTC
CASSQDLGYEQYF
>TRBV7-8|TRBJ1-4|NA|NA
TGTGCCAGCAGCTTTTTTCAGGGGCTACAAAATGAAAAACTGTTTTTT
CASSFFQGLQNEKLFF
>TRBV7-9|TRBJ2-3|NA|NA
TGTGCCAGCAGCAAAGGCGGGTCTAGCACAGATACGCAGTATTTT
CASSKGGSSTDTQYF
>TRBV5-4|TRBJ2-1|NA|NA
TGTGCCAGCAGCTTGGCCCAGGGATTCTACAATGAGCAGTTCTTC
CASSLAQGFYNEQFF
>TRBV13|TRBJ2-5|TRBD1|once
TGTGCCAGCAGCTCCGACAGGGCCGAAGAGACCCAGTACTTC
CASSSDRAEETQYF
>TRBV19|TRBJ1-2|NA|NA
TGTGCCAGTAGTATAGACCCGACCTCGGCTGGCTACACCTTC
CASSIDPTSAGYTF